This record concerns one T cell receptor beta chain sequence. Antigen specificity is unknown. Germline V gene sequence: CDR1 SGHRS, CDR2 YFSETQ. CDR3 size: 14 residues. V lost 0 bases and J lost 7, with 14 bases in between. The use of a sample-barcoded 5' primer and a J-beta primer mix characterized a second PCR of roughly 7 to 12 cycles. Each cDNA molecule carried a tag from a template-switch adaptor that contained 12 random nucleotides. Using its own MiXCR run on the 5' RACE reads, TCRdb lists one record per CDR3 protein. Here the sample spans fewer than 1.5 million distinct CDR3 sequences, about 43% being singletons. These data originate in a study of blood T cells in healthy people across ages. Points from the study as a whole: TCR beta diversity per million T cells fell roughly linearly with age.

The material sequenced was blood. This chain uses TRBV5-1 with TRBJ2-7; D ambiguous. The TCR originated in a woman aged 18-29 years in good health. The CDR3 reads CASSLGTDYNEQYF. In DNA form, the CDR3 reads TGCGCCAGCAGCTTGGGCACGGATTACAATGAGCAGTACTTC.